Each of the 11 T cell receptor beta chains below was sequenced from the same sample in a study of T-cell reconstitution after alpha-beta-depleted transplantation in children listed by TCRdb under 2016. Library preparation used PCR. The listed sequencing device is Illumina HiSeq 2500. Molecular barcoding was employed in the preparation of TCR libraries, with unique molecular identifiers being used to normalize TCRbeta repertoire quantification. In-frame beta chains were kept once TCRdb had trimmed the public reads at Q25 with fastp and called clones with MiXCR. Every entry covers one CDR3 protein and lists the most common genes and DNA from its rows. In this sample the table shows almost 500,000 distinct CDR3 sequences, roughly an eighth of which occur a single time. In total, the top ten clones hold about 6% of the sample. The material sequenced was PBMCs from the stem cell graft donor, taken from the stem cell graft. Receptors originate from a human donor who donated a stem cell graft to a child with combined immunodeficiency.

This chain joins TRBV6-1 and TRBJ2-5, with a possible D match to TRBD2 (5 bases). The germline CDR1 and CDR2 sequences are MNHNS and SASEGT. Trimming shortened V by 1 base and J by 3 bases, and 6 bases separated the two germline ends. The CDR3 totals 13 residues. In DNA, the CDR3 is TGTGCCAGCAGTGAAGTCGGGGAAGAGACCCAGTACTTC. Its translation: CASSEVGEETQYF.

The chain employs TRBV4-2 and TRBJ2-1; 11 nucleotides align to TRBD2. J gave up 0 bases and V 3 bases, and 7 bases lay outside the gene matches. The CDR3 has 18 residues. CDR1 and CDR2 (germline): LGHNA, YNFKEQ. CDR3 amino acids: CASSHSASGGSSYNEQFF. The CDR3 nucleotides read TGTGCCAGCAGCCATTCCGCTAGCGGGGGGAGCTCCTACAATGAGCAGTTCTTC.

This clonotype was detected a few times. V usage is TRBV6-5 and J usage is TRBJ1-5; 11 positions match TRBD1. CDR1 and CDR2 from the germline V gene are MNHEY and SVGAGI. Unmatched junction bases numbered 12, after V lost 6 bases and J lost 5 bases. This CDR3 has 17 amino acids. As DNA, the CDR3 is TGTGCCAGCAGCCCCGGACAGGGGGCGGTGGCGGATCAGCCCCAGCATTTT. Translation gives CASSPGQGAVADQPQHF.

This clonotype was counted a few times. The chain has TRBV29-1 and TRBJ2-1; no clear D. Germline CDR1 reads SQVTM; CDR2 reads ANQGSEA. This CDR3 is built from 12 residues. Trimming removed 4 bases at V and 7 bases at J, with 11 bases between. CDR3 sequence: CSVGRVGNEQFF. As DNA, the CDR3 is TGCAGCGTTGGAAGGGTGGGTAATGAGCAGTTCTTC.

Many counts were recorded for this clonotype. The chain combines TRBV12-3 or TRBV12-4 with TRBJ1-1; D remains unclear. The CDR3 sequence is 13 residues long. The V gene lost 2 bases and the J gene lost 0 bases, with 4 bases spanning the gap. The CDR3 loop reads CASSLSVNTEAFF. The CDR3 coding sequence is TGTGCCAGCAGTTTATCTGTGAACACTGAAGCTTTCTTT.

The chain joins TRBV12-3 or TRBV12-4 to TRBJ1-6; 7 bases agree with TRBD1. The CDR3 has 14 amino acids. The ends lost 7 bases at V and 10 bases at J; junction bases unmatched: 10. CDR3 coding DNA: TGTGCCAGCACCGACAGGGCCCTATCCTCACCCCTCCACTTT. Protein: CASTDRALSSPLHF.

This chain connects TRBV6-2 or TRBV6-3 to TRBJ2-1, with D possibly being TRBD2 (7 bases). Trimming removed 2 bases from V and 0 bases from J, with 17 bases in between. The CDR3 runs to 18 residues. Germline lookup yields CDR1 MNHEY and CDR2 SVGEGT. The CDR3, as DNA: TGTGCCAGCAGTTACATCGGGGGGCGATCTGGCTCCTACAATGAGCAGTTCTTC. Encoded protein: CASSYIGGRSGSYNEQFF.

As for this clonotype: This may arise from a read error, as a much more abundant clone is one base away. The chain recombines TRBV28 with TRBJ2-3; no clear D gene. The CDR3 runs to 13 residues. CDR1 is MDHEN and CDR2 is SYDVKM in the germline V gene. The V and J ends lost 4 bases and 2 bases respectively, with 7 bases between them. The CDR3 spells CASSWVTTDTQYF. Written as DNA, the CDR3 is TGTGCCAGCAGTTGGGTGACCACAGATACGCAGTATTTT.

This clonotype was recorded a few times. The chain combines TRBV20-1 with TRBJ2-5; 15 positions agree with TRBD2. After removal of 6 bases from V and 1 base from J, the junction contained 12 bases not matched to a gene. CDR1 is DFQATT and CDR2 is SNEGSKA in the germline V gene (reference sequence). This CDR3 region has 18 residues. CDR3 sequence (DNA): TGCAGTGCAAACGGACTAGCGGGAGGGCCTATCCCCCAAGAGACCCAGTACTTC. Protein sequence: CSANGLAGGPIPQETQYF.

V gene TRBV29-1 combines with J gene TRBJ1-1; D unresolved. Per the germline V gene, CDR1 is SQVTM and CDR2 is ANQGSEA. The length of the CDR3 is 18 residues. V was shortened by 0 bases and J by 0 bases, with 20 bases between the two germline ends. The CDR3 DNA reads as TGCAGCGTTGAAGATTTAGTCCGTCTTACGAGAATGAACACTGAAGCTTTCTTT. Translation: CSVEDLVRLTRMNTEAFF.

This clonotype has just a few counts. The chain recombines TRBV9 with TRBJ2-1; TRBD1 aligns across 9 bases. The CDR3 length is 16 residues. Germline trimming cut 0 bases from V and 6 bases from J; bases unmatched to any gene: 7. Looked up from germline, CDR1 is SGDLS and CDR2 is YYNGEE. CDR3 sequence reads: CASSVGAGTGPNEQFF. The DNA of the CDR3 is TGTGCCAGCAGCGTAGGCGCCGGGACAGGGCCCAATGAGCAGTTCTTC.